This is a list of T cell receptor beta chains from one sample in a study of T and B cells in COVID-19 patients. TCRdb reanalysed the multiplex PCR reads using MiXCR and keeps one entry per CDR3 protein. The sample comprises about 14,000 distinct CDR3 sequences, 28% of which are singletons, and approximately 6.3% rests with the top ten. The sequenced material came from blood. These receptors all stem from a human donor who had recovered from COVID-19. The conserved cysteine and the conserved F or W are not part of the CDR3 here. The order of the fields is V gene, CDR3 protein.

TRBV19 | ASSIVRASGANVLT
TRBV12-3/TRBV12-4 | ATEELAGGGGHTDTQY
TRBV15 | ATSRTDNSNQPQH
TRBV19 | ASRGLAEDNEQF
TRBV19 | ASFPTRVEHYGPYNEQF
TRBV5-1 | ASSPREAGANVLT
TRBV10-2 | AISEPMTGRTYGYT
TRBV5-1 | ASSLAPRNREGYT
TRBV19 | ASSIDSGTSGSTTQF
TRBV29-1 | SVDRSSWTEAF
TRBV20-1 | SGRGGQGNQPQH